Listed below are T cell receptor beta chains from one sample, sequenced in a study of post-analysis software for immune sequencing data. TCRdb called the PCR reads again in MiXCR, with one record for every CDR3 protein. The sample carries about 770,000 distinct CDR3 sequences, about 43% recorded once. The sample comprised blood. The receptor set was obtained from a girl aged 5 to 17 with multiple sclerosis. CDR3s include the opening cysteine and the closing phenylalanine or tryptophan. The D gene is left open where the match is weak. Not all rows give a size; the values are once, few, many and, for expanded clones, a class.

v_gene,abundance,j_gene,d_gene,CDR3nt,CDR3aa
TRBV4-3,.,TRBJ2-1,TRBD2,TGCGCCAGCAGCCAAGAGTTGAGCGGGAGCAATGAGCAGTTCTTC,CASSQELSGSNEQFF
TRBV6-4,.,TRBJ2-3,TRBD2,TGTGCCAGCAGTGTTGATCTAGCGGGTACAGATACGCAGTATTTT,CASSVDLAGTDTQYF
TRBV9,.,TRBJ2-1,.,TGTGCCAGCAGCGTAGTTTTGTGGGATGAGCAGTTCTTC,CASSVVLWDEQFF
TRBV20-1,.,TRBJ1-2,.,TGCAGTGCGCGGGGGGCTCCAGATGGCTACACCTTC,CSARGAPDGYTF
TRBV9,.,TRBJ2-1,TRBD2,TGTGCCAGCAGCGTAGGTCTAGCGGGAGGCAGGAATGAGCAGTTCTTC,CASSVGLAGGRNEQFF
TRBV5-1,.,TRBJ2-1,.,TGCGCCAGCAGCTCTATTGCGGCGAGCTCCTACAATGAGCAGTTCTTC,CASSSIAASSYNEQFF
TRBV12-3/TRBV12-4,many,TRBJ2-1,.,TGTGCCAGCAGTATGCCAGGGTACGAGCAGTTCTTC,CASSMPGYEQFF
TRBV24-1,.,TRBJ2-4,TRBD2,TGTGCCACCAGTGACCTTGGGCCTAGCGGTAAAAACATTCAGTACTTC,CATSDLGPSGKNIQYF
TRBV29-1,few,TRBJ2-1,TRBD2,TGCAGCGTCGGACTAGCTGGCAATGAGCAGTTCTTC,CSVGLAGNEQFF
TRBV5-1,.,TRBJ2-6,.,TGCGCCAGCAGCAGACAGTTGCCTGGGGCCAACGTCCTGACTTTC,CASSRQLPGANVLTF
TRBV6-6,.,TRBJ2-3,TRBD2,TGTGCCAGCATTCCGGGACTAGCGGGAATAGGAGATACGCAGTATTTT,CASIPGLAGIGDTQYF
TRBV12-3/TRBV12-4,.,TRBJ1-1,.,TGTGCCAGCAGTTCCAGGGAAGTGAAGGGAGGCACTGAAGCTTTCTTT,CASSSREVKGGTEAFF
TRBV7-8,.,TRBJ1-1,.,TGTGCCAGCAGCCTGAACCCGACGGATTTGAACACTGAAGCTTTCTTT,CASSLNPTDLNTEAFF
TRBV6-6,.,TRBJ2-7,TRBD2,TGTGCCAGCAGCCATCATGCCACTAGCGGGGGCCACGAGCAGTACTTC,CASSHHATSGGHEQYF
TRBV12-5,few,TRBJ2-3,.,TGTGCTAGTGGTTTGGCGTACGGGGGAAACACAGATACGCAGTATTTT,CASGLAYGGNTDTQYF
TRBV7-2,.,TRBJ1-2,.,TGTGCCAGCAGCTTGGGCTGGACAGATGGCTACACCTTC,CASSLGWTDGYTF
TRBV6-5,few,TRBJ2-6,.,TGTGCCAGCGGGGCAGGGACTGGGGCCAACGTCCTGACTTTC,CASGAGTGANVLTF
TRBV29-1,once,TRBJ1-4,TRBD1,TGCAGCGGGGGCAGGGGGCAGACTAATGAAAAACTGTTTTTT,CSGGRGQTNEKLFF